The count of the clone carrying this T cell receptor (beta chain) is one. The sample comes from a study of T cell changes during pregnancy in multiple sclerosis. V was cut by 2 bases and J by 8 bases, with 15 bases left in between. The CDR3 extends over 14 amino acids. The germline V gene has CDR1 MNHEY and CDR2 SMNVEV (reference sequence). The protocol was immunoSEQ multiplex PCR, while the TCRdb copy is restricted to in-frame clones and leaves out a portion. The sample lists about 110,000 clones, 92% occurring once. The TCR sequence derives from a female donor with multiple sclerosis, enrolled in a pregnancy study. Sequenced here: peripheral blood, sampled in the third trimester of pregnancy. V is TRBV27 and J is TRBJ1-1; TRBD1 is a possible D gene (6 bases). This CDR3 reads CASSLLTGTMEAFF. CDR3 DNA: TGTGCCAGCAGTTTACTGACCGGGACAATGGAAGCTTTCTTT.